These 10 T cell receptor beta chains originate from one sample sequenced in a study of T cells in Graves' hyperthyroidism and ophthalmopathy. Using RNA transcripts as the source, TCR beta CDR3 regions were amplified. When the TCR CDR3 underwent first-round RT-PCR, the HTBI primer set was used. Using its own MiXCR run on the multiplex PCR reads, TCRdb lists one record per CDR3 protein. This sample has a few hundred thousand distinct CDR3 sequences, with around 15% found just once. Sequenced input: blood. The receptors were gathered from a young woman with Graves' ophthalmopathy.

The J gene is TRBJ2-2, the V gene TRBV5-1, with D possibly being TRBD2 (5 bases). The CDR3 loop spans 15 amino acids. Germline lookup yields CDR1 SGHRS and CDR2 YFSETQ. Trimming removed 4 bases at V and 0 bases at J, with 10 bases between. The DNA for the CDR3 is TGCGCCAGCAGCCCCGGGGAAGCGAACACCGGGGAGCTGTTTTTT. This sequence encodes CASSPGEANTGELFF.

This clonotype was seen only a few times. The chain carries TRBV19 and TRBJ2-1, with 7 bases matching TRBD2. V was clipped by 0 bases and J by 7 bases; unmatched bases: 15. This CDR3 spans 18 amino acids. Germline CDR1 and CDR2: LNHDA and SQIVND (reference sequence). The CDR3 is CASSIDHIYSSGDNEQFF. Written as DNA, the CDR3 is TGTGCCAGTAGTATAGATCATATTTATTCTAGCGGCGATAATGAGCAGTTCTTC.

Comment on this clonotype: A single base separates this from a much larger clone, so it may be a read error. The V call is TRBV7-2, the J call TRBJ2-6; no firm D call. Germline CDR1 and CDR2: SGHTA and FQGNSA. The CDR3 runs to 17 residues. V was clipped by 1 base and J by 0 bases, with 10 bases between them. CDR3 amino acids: CASSLVRFSSGANVLTF. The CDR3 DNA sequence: TGTGCCAGCAGCTTAGTTAGGTTCTCCTCTGGGGCCAACGTCCTGACTTTC. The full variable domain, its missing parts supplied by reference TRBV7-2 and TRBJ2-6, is GAGVSQSPSNKVTEKGKDVELRCDPISGHTALYWYRQSLGQGLEFLIYFQGNSAPDKSGLPSDRFSAERTGGSVSTLTIQRTQQEDSAVYLCASSLVRFSSGANVLTFGAGSRLTVL.

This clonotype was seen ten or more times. The CDR3 loop reads CASSPYQEGLYGYTF. CDR3 in DNA: TGTGCCAGCAGCCCCTATCAAGAGGGCCTCTATGGCTACACCTTC. The chain recombines TRBV28 with TRBJ1-2; D remains ambiguous. V was trimmed by 6 bases and J by 4 bases, leaving 18 bases between them. This CDR3 is built from 15 residues. In germline, CDR1 is MDHEN, CDR2 SYDVKM.

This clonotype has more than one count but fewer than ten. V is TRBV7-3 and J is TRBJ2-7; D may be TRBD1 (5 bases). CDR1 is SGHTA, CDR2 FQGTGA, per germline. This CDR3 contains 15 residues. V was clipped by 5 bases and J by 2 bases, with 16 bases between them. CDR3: CASSVGAVGAYEQYF. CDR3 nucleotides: TGTGCCAGCAGCGTAGGGGCAGTGGGTGCCTACGAGCAGTACTTC.

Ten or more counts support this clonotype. Written as DNA, the CDR3 is TGCAGCGCAGGACTGACGGGGGGAGGTGATGAGCAGTTCTTC. The encoded protein is CSAGLTGGGDEQFF. The chain carries TRBV29-1 and TRBJ2-1, with 7 bases aligning to TRBD2. The CDR3 extends over 14 amino acids. V was clipped by 7 bases and J by 8 bases; unmatched bases: 14. CDR1 SQVTM and CDR2 ANQGSEA come from the germline V gene.

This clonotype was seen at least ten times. The chain's CDR3 is CASSDSSGTSVSYEQYF. CDR3 nucleotides: TGTGCCAGCAGTGATTCCTCCGGGACTAGCGTATCCTACGAGCAGTACTTC. The chain has TRBV25-1 and TRBJ2-7, with 10 nucleotides matching TRBD2. Germline values: CDR1 MGHDK, CDR2 SYGVNS. V was pared by 3 bases and J by 1 base, with 9 bases of the junction left unmatched. The CDR3 has 17 residues.

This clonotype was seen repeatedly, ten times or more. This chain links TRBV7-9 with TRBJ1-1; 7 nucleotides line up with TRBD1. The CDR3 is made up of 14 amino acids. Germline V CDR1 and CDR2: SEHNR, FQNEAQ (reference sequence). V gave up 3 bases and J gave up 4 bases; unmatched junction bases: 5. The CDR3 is CASSFLTGSTEAFF. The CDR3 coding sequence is TGTGCCAGCAGCTTCTTGACAGGGAGCACTGAAGCTTTCTTT. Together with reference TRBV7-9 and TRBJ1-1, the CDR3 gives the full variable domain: DTGVSQNPRHKITKRGQNVTFRCDPISEHNRLYWYRQTLGQGPEFLTYFQNEAQLEKSRLLSDRFSAERPKGSFSTLEIQRTEQGDSAMYLCASSFLTGSTEAFFGQGTRLTVV.

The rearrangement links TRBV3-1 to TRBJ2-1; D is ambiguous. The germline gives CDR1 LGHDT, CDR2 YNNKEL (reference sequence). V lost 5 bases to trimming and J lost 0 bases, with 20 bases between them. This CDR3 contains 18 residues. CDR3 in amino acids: CASSGTGPEGGSYNEQFF. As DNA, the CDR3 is TGTGCCAGCAGCGGAACTGGACCCGAAGGTGGCTCCTACAATGAGCAGTTCTTC.

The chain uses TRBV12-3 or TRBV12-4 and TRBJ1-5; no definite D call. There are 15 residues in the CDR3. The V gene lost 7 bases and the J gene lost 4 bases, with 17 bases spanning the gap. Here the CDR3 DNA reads TGTGCCAGCACCCCCTCCGGGCCTTTAAATCAGCCCCAGCATTTT. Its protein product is CASTPSGPLNQPQHF.